This T cell receptor (beta chain) is drawn from a study of yellow fever vaccine responses in identical twins. Study outcomes and limitations: Among the twins, the vaccine T cell response reportedly seemed partly convergent and partly personalized.

TCRdb called the RT-PCR reads again in MiXCR, with one record for every CDR3 protein. Of under 25,000 distinct CDR3 sequences listed, about 65% are singletons. CDR3 size: 13 residues. Germline CDR1 and CDR2: SSHAT and FNYEAQ (reference sequence). The junction had 7 bases not matched to a gene; V was cut back by 5 bases and J by 7 bases. Concerning this clonotype itself: Its antigen remains unidentified.

V and J are TRBV7-7 and TRBJ2-5; 7 bases align to TRBD1. The material was T cells from blood (PBMCs), unsorted or a sorted subset (not recorded which), obtained before or after yellow fever vaccination (not recorded which). The sequence was collected from a woman between 18 and 30 years old who received the yellow fever vaccine. In DNA, the CDR3 is TGTGCCAGCAGCCGGGACAGCATGGGGACCCAGTACTTC. Protein: CASSRDSMGTQYF.